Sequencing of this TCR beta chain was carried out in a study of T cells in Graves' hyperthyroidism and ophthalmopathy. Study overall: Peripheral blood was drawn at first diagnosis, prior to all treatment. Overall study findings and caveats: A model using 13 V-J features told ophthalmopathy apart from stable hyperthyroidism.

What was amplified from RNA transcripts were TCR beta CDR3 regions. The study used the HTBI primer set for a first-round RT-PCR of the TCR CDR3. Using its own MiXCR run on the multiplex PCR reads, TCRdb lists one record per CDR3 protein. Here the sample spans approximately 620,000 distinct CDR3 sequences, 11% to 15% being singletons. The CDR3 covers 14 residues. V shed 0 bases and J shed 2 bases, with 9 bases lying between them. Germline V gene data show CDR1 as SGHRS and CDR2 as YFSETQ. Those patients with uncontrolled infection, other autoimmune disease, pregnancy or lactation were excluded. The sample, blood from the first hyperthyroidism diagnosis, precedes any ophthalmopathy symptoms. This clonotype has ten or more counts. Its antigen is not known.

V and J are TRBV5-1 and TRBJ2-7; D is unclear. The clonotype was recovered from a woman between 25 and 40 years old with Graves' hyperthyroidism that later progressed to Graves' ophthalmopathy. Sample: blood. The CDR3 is CASSLDSTTYEQYF. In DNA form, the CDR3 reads TGCGCCAGCAGCTTGGACTCGACAACCTACGAGCAGTACTTC.